The entry below describes one T cell receptor (beta chain). This specimen comes from a study of blood T cell repertoires in COVID-19. In the study overall: Researchers got acute and convalescent COVID-19 samples from the United States, Italy and Spain. The cDNA or gDNA used as material had been derived from T cells, B-cell-depleted T cells, or PBMCs.

In the study's own analysis: Amplified reference gene primers provided the basis for estimating nucleated cell counts. The table came from immunoSEQ multiplex PCR; TCRdb's copy has only in-frame clones and leaves some out. The D gene and trimming were derived from the DNA, and the V and J assignments and clone size from that table. Among roughly 230,000 clones, roughly 85% were seen once, and the ten largest hold around 0.97%. Germline loops: CDR1 ENHRY, CDR2 SYGVKD. The CDR3 is 13 residues long. Trimming shortened V by 6 bases and J by 5 bases, and 13 bases separated the two germline ends. V is TRBV10-3 and J is TRBJ1-1; unclear D gene. This sequence originates from a man in his forties or fifties with acute or convalescent COVID-19. The sequencing sample was made of peripheral blood. The CDR3 DNA follows: TGTGCCATCAGGGGTGGGCAACTGACTGAAGCTTTCTTT. Amino acids: CAIRGGQLTEAFF.